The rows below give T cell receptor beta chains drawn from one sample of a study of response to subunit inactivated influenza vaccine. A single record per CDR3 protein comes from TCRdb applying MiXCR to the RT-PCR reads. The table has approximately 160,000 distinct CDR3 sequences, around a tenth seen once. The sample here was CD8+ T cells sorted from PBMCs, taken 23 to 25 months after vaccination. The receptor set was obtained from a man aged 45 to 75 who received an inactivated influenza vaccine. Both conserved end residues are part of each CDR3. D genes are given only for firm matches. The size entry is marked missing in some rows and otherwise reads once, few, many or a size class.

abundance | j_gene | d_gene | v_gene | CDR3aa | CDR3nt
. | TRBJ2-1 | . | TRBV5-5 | CASSQGPRLAPHNEQFF | TGTGCCAGCAGCCAGGGGCCGAGGCTAGCGCCTCACAATGAGCAGTTCTTC
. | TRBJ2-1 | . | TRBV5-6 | CASSLDWGNNEQFF | TGTGCCAGCAGCTTGGATTGGGGGAACAATGAGCAGTTCTTC
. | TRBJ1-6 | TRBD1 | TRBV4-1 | CASSQGTGNSPLHF | TGCGCCAGCAGCCAAGGGACAGGGAATTCACCCCTCCACTTT
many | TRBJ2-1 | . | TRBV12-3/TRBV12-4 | CASDPDGDYNEQFF | TGTGCCAGCGATCCCGACGGAGATTACAATGAGCAGTTCTTC
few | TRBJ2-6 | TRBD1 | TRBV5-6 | CASSRDRGFSGANVLTF | TGTGCCAGCAGCCGGGACAGGGGATTCTCTGGGGCCAACGTCCTGACTTTC
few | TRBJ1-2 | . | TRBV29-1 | CSAADSSNYGYTF | TGCAGCGCCGCGGACAGCTCTAACTATGGCTACACCTTC
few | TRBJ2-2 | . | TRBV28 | CASSFTGFTGELFF | TGTGCCAGCAGTTTCACAGGGTTTACCGGGGAGCTGTTTTTT
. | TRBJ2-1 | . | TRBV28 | CASSLRLRVPYNEQFF | TGTGCCAGCAGTTTACGGCTTAGGGTACCCTACAATGAGCAGTTCTTC
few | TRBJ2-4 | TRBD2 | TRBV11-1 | CASSLGTSGGDDKNIQYF | TGTGCCAGCAGCTTAGGGACTAGCGGGGGAGATGACAAAAACATTCAGTACTTC
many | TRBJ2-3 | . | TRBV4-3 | CASSQDIKSTDTQYF | TGCGCCAGCAGCCAAGATATTAAAAGCACAGATACGCAGTATTTT
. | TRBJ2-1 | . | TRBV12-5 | CASGLYPYNEQFF | TGTGCTAGCGGCCTTTACCCCTACAATGAGCAGTTCTTC
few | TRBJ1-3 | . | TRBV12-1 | CASSYRQGIAGNTIYF | TGTGCCAGCAGCTACCGACAGGGAATAGCCGGAAACACCATATATTTT
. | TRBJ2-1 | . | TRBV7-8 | CASSFPPLGTGYNEQFF | TGTGCCAGCAGCTTCCCCCCTTTAGGGACTGGGTACAATGAGCAGTTCTTC
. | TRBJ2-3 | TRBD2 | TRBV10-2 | CASSERAGGLTDTQYF | TGCGCCAGCAGTGAGAGGGCGGGGGGGCTCACAGATACGCAGTATTTT
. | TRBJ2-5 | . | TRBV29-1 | CSVDFRGLRGETQYF | TGCAGCGTTGATTTTCGGGGGCTGAGAGGGGAGACCCAGTACTTC
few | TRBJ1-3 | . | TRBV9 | CASSVGPSSGNTIYF | TGTGCCAGCAGCGTAGGGCCCAGCTCTGGAAACACCATATATTTT
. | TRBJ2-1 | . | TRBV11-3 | CASSLVKGEQFF | TGTGCCAGCAGCTTAGTGAAAGGAGAGCAGTTCTTC
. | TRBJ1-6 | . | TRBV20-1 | CCARDPDFSIRSPLHF | TGCTGTGCTAGAGACCCCGACTTTAGTATTAGATCACCCCTCCACTTT